Following are 21 T cell receptor beta chains from one sample sequenced in a study of blood T cell repertoires in COVID-19. Some clones are missing from TCRdb's copy, which holds only in-frame ones; the method was immunoSEQ multiplex PCR. The table has about 70,000 clones, about four fifths seen once. Sample: peripheral blood. These receptors were collected from a woman aged 60-75 years with acute or convalescent COVID-19.

The chain joins TRBV10-3 to TRBJ2-3; TRBD2 matches 11 bases. CDR1 ENHRY and CDR2 SYGVKD come from the germline V gene. V lost 4 bases, J lost 4 bases, and 7 bases stayed unmatched. The CDR3 is made up of 16 amino acids. The CDR3 loop reads CAISAFSGGAADTQYF. The CDR3 DNA follows: TGTGCCATCAGTGCATTTAGCGGGGGGGCAGCAGATACGCAGTATTTT.

The CDR3 sequence is CASSFTGFEQFF. DNA of the CDR3: TGTGCCAGCAGCTTTACAGGGTTTGAGCAGTTCTTC. The chain uses TRBV7-8 and TRBJ2-1; a possible D gene is TRBD1 (6 bases). Germline V gene lookup returns CDR1 SGHVS and CDR2 FQNEAQ. Trimming shortened V by 3 bases and J by 9 bases, and 9 bases separated the two germline ends. This CDR3 region has 12 residues.

The chain links TRBV28 to TRBJ2-7, with D unresolved. Germline V CDR1 and CDR2: MDHEN, SYDVKM. The CDR3 spans 13 residues. The CDR3 here is CASSFSQAHSASV. The CDR3 DNA is TGTGCCAGCAGTTTTTCCCAGGCGCACTCCGCGTCCGTC.

The rearrangement links TRBV18 to TRBJ2-5; D call uncertain. The CDR3 runs to 14 residues. V was shortened by 1 base and J by 1 base, with 7 bases between the two germline ends. Germline assignment: CDR1 KGHSH and CDR2 LQKENI. CDR3: CASSPQQSQETQYF. Written as DNA, the CDR3 is TGTGCCAGCTCACCACAACAGAGCCAAGAGACCCAGTACTTC.

The rearrangement joins TRBV3-1 (or the pseudogene TRBV3-2) to TRBJ2-1; 7 bases map to TRBD2. The V and J ends lost 0 bases and 2 bases, in that order; junction bases with no gene match: 4. CDR1 is LGHDT, CDR2 YNNKEL, per germline (reference sequence). There are 16 residues in the CDR3. The CDR3 DNA sequence: TGTGCCAGCAGCCAAGAGCCGGGGGGACCCTACAATGAGCAGTTCTTC. The encoded protein is CASSQEPGGPYNEQFF.

The CDR3, as DNA: TGTGCCAGCAGCTCGGGACAAGACTATGGCTACACCTTC. It codes for CASSSGQDYGYTF. The chain links TRBV7-2 to TRBJ1-2, with D tentatively TRBD1 (6 bases). Trimming pared 4 bases from V and 3 bases from J, leaving 9 bases between. The germline gives CDR1 SGHTA, CDR2 FQGNSA. The CDR3 covers 13 residues.

The gene calls are TRBV6-6 and TRBJ1-1; D is unclear. From germline, CDR1 is MNHNY and CDR2 SVGAGI (reference sequence). The length of the CDR3 is 15 residues. Trimming took 0 bases from V and 0 from J, leaving 8 bases between them. The CDR3 here is CASSYSAGMNTEAFF. Written as DNA, the CDR3 is TGTGCCAGCAGTTACTCAGCAGGTATGAACACTGAAGCTTTCTTT.

V is TRBV19 and J is TRBJ1-1; D is perhaps TRBD1 (6 bases). The CDR3 has 14 residues. Germline V gene sequence: CDR1 LNHDA, CDR2 SQIVND (reference sequence). V lost 3 bases, J lost 0 bases, and 8 bases lay in between. The CDR3 nucleotides read TGTGCCAGTAGTATTGAGGGGGTGAACACTGAAGCTTTCTTT. It encodes CASSIEGVNTEAFF.

CDR3 nucleotides: TGCGCCAGCAGCCCTCTGGCTGTGAACACTGAAGCTTTCTTT. Amino acid sequence: CASSPLAVNTEAFF. V gene TRBV5-1 combines with J gene TRBJ1-1; D is undetermined. The length of the CDR3 is 14 residues. CDR1 is SGHRS, CDR2 YFSETQ, per germline. The V and J ends lost 4 bases and 0 bases respectively, with 10 bases between them.

V and J are TRBV30 and TRBJ1-1; tentative D call: TRBD1 (5 bases). The V and J ends lost 6 bases and 4 bases respectively, with 12 bases between them. The CDR3 is 12 amino acids. CDR1 GTSNPN and CDR2 SVGIG come from the germline V gene (reference sequence). DNA of the CDR3: TGTGCCTGCCGGAGGGGTGGCACTGAAGCTTTCTTT. Amino acid sequence: CACRRGGTEAFF.

DNA for the CDR3: TGTGCCAGCAGCGCCCACGGGACAGGGAACTATGGCTACACCTTC. It codes for CASSAHGTGNYGYTF. J is TRBJ1-2 and V is TRBV9; 9 bases map to TRBD1. CDR1 is SGDLS, CDR2 YYNGEE, per germline. Unmatched junction bases numbered 5, after V lost 3 bases and J lost 2 bases. This CDR3 region has 15 residues.

This sequence joins TRBV29-1 and TRBJ1-3; 7 bases map to TRBD1. Trimming at V came to 6 bases and at J to 4 bases, leaving 6 bases not matched to a gene. CDR3 size: 13 residues. From germline, CDR1 is SQVTM and CDR2 ANQGSEA. CDR3 amino acids: CSVLWTGGNTIYF. In DNA, the CDR3 is TGCAGCGTCCTATGGACAGGCGGAAACACCATATATTTT.

This clone was picked up a small number of times. This sequence joins TRBV7-2 and TRBJ2-3, with 12 nucleotides matching TRBD2. The CDR3 runs 15 residues. CDR1 is SGHTA, CDR2 FQGNSA, per germline. V gave up 8 bases and J gave up 6 bases; unmatched junction bases: 9. This chain's CDR3 is CASSTSGGRLDTQYF. CDR3 nucleotides: TGTGCCAGCTCAACTAGCGGGGGGCGGTTGGATACGCAGTATTTT.

This chain connects TRBV9 to TRBJ2-3, with D perhaps matching TRBD1 (6 bases). The length of the CDR3 is 15 residues. Trimming left V 0 bases short and J 4 bases short, with 12 bases between. CDR1 is SGDLS and CDR2 is YYNGEE in the germline V gene. The CDR3, as DNA: TGTGCCAGCAGCGTAGGTCCAGGACAGTCAGATACGCAGTATTTT. It specifies CASSVGPGQSDTQYF.

V gene TRBV28 combines with J gene TRBJ2-7; TRBD2 matches 8 bases. With V trimmed by 5 bases and J by 2 bases, 11 bases remained unmatched. CDR3 length equals 16 residues. Per the germline V gene, CDR1 is MDHEN and CDR2 is SYDVKM. The DNA of the CDR3 is TGTGCCAGCAGTCCATTCCGGGGGGGGATTGCCTACGAGCAGTACTTC. This gives the protein CASSPFRGGIAYEQYF.

The V and J genes are TRBV5-5 and TRBJ1-5; 8 bases align to TRBD1. This CDR3 comprises 14 residues. J lost 4 bases, V lost 4 bases, and 4 bases had no gene match. Germline values: CDR1 SGHKS, CDR2 YYEKEE (reference sequence). The CDR3 spells CASSPGTGNQPQHF. The CDR3 DNA reads TGTGCCAGCAGCCCAGGGACAGGAAATCAGCCCCAGCATTTT.

The CDR3 loop is CASRLTGGTEAFF. The CDR3 DNA reads TGTGCCAGCAGGTTGACAGGGGGCACTGAAGCTTTCTTT. This sequence joins TRBV7-2 and TRBJ1-1; 9 nucleotides align to TRBD1. Germline CDR1 reads SGHTA; CDR2 reads FQGNSA. This CDR3 comprises 13 residues. Unmatched junction bases numbered 3, after V lost 6 bases and J lost 4 bases.

The V gene is TRBV6-2 or TRBV6-3, the J gene TRBJ1-2; TRBD1 aligns across 7 bases. Trimming took 5 bases from V and 3 from J; bases not matched to a gene: 12. There are 16 residues in the CDR3. Germline CDR1 and CDR2: MNHEY and SVGEGT. The CDR3 loop reads CASSLQQGIFDYGYTF. CDR3 nucleotide sequence: TGTGCCAGCAGTCTACAACAGGGGATATTCGACTATGGCTACACCTTC.

This clone was seen only once. The genes are TRBV12-5 and TRBJ2-5; a weak D match, TRBD2 (6 bases). The CDR3 spans 15 residues. Per the germline V gene, CDR1 is LGHNT and CDR2 is FRNRAP. V was cut by 7 bases and J by 5 bases, with 20 bases left in between. DNA of the CDR3: TGTGCTAGTGCCCAACCTTCCCCGGGGGTGGAGACCCAGTACTTC. Translation gives CASAQPSPGVETQYF.

The gene calls are TRBV9 and TRBJ2-7; a possible D gene is TRBD1 (7 bases). Germline V CDR1 and CDR2: SGDLS, YYNGEE. The CDR3 is made up of 14 amino acids. V dropped 1 base and J dropped 5 bases, with 13 bases sitting between them. DNA of the CDR3: TGTGCCAGCAGCGTAAGACCAGGGGGGCACGAGCAGTACTTC. Translated, it gives CASSVRPGGHEQYF.

V is TRBV10-3 and J is TRBJ1-1, with a tentative D call TRBD1 (5 bases). CDR1 is ENHRY and CDR2 is SYGVKD in the germline V gene. The CDR3 is 13 residues long. V was shortened by 11 bases and J by 2 bases, with 15 bases between the two germline ends. This CDR3 reads CAHQGGLNTEAFF. In DNA, the CDR3 is TGTGCCCATCAGGGAGGTCTCAACACTGAAGCTTTCTTT.